Shown below are 2 T cell receptor beta chains from a single sample sequenced in a study of control samples from healthy donors and cancer patients. Profiled with immunoSEQ multiplex PCR; TCRdb holds only in-frame clones, not every one. Seen here are about 79,000 clones, over 85% observed once, and the top ten hold roughly 1.3%. The specimen sequenced was PBMCs. These receptors were collected from a middle-aged woman with lung cancer.

The chain links TRBV3-1 (or the pseudogene TRBV3-2) to TRBJ1-3; maybe TRBD1 (5 bases). Germline-derived CDR1 and CDR2 are LGHDT and YNNKEL (reference sequence). V shed 0 bases and J shed 10 bases, with 16 bases lying between them. The CDR3 spans 15 residues. CDR3 amino acids: CASSQEWGGTVTIYF. The CDR3 bases are TGTGCCAGCAGCCAAGAATGGGGGGGGACGGTAACCATATATTTT.

This clone was observed once. CDR3 amino acids: CASSPQGGFGETQYF. The CDR3 DNA sequence: TGTGCCAGCAGCCCTCAGGGGGGGTTTGGGGAGACCCAGTACTTC. The V gene is TRBV28, the J gene TRBJ2-5; D could derive from TRBD1 or TRBD2 (7 bases each). CDR1 and CDR2 from the germline V gene are MDHEN and SYDVKM. Trimming cost V 6 bases and J 5 bases, with 19 bases left between them. The length of the CDR3 is 15 residues.